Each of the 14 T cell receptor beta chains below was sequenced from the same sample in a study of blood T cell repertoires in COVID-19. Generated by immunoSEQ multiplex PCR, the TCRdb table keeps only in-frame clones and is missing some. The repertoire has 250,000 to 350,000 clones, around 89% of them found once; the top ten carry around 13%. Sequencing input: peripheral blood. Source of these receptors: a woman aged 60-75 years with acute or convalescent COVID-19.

DNA of the CDR3: TGTGCCAGCAGTTATAATGGGGAGCGGGGTGGAGCTTTCTTT. This sequence encodes CASSYNGERGGAFF. The gene calls are TRBV7-9 and TRBJ1-1; the D is unclear. Germline V gene data show CDR1 as SEHNR and CDR2 as FQNEAQ (reference sequence). The V end was cut by 6 bases, the J end by 10 bases, with 21 bases between. The CDR3 has 14 amino acids.

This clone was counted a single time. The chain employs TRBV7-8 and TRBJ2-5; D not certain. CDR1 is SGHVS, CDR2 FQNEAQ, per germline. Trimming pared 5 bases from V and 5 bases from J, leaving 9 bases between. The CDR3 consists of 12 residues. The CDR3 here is CASSPPSETQYF. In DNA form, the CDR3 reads TGTGCCAGCAGCCCCCCCTCTGAGACCCAGTACTTC. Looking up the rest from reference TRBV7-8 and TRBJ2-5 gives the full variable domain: GAGVSQSPRYKVAKRGQDVALRCDPISGHVSLFWYQQALGQGPEFLTYFQNEAQLDKSGLPSDRFFAERPEGSVSTLKIQRTQQEDSAVYLCASSPPSETQYFGPGTRLLVL.

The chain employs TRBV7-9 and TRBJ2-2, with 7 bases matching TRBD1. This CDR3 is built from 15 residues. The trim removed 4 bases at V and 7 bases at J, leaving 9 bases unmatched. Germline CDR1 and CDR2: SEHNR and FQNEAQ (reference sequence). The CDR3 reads CASSSNRGINGELFF. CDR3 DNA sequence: TGTGCCAGCAGCTCGAACAGGGGAATTAACGGGGAGCTGTTTTTT.

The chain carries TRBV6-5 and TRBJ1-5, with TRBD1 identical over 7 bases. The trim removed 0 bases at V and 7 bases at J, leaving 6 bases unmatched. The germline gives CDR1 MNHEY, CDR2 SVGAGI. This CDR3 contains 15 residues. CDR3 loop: CASSYSRGGHQPQHF. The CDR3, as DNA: TGTGCCAGCAGTTACTCGAGAGGGGGCCACCAGCCCCAGCATTTT.

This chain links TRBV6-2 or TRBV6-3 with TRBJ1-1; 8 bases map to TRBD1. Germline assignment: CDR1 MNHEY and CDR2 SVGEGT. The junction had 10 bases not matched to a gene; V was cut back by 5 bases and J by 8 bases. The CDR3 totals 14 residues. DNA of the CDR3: TGTGCCAGCAGTCCAAGGACAGGGATGAGAGAAGCTTTCTTT. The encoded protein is CASSPRTGMREAFF.

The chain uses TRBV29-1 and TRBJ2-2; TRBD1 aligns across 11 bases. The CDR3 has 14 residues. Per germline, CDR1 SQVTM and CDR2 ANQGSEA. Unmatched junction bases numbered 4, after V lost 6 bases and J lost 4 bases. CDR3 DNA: TGCAGCGTACCGGGACAGGGGGGCACCGGGGAGCTGTTTTTT. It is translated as CSVPGQGGTGELFF.

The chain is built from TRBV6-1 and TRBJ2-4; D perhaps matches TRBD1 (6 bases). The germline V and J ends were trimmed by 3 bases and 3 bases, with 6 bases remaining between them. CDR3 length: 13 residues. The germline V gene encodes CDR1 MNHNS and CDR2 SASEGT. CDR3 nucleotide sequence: TGTGCCAGCAGTGAGGACAGCAAAAACATTCAGTACTTC. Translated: CASSEDSKNIQYF.

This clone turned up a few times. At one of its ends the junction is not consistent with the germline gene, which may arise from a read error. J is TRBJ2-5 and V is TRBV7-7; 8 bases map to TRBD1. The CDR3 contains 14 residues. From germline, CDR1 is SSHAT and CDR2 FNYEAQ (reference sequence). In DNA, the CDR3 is TGTGCTAGCAGCCAAGGGACAGGAGTCGAGACCCAGTACTTC. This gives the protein CASSQGTGVETQYF.

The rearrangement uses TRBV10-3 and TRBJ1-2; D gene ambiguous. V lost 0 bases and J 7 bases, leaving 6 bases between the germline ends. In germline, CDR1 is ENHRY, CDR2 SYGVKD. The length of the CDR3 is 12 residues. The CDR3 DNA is TGTGCCATCAGTGAGTCGAGGGTTGGCTACACCTTC. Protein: CAISESRVGYTF.

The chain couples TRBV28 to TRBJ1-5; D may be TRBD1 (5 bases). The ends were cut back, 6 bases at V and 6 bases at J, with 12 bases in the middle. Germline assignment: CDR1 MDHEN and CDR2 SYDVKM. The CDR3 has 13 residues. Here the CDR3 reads CASRGGLGQPQHF. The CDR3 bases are TGTGCCAGCAGGGGGGGGTTAGGTCAGCCCCAGCATTTT.

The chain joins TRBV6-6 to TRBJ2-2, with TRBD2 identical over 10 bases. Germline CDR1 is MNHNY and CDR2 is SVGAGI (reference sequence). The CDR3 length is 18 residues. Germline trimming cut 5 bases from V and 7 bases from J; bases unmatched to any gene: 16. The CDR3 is CASSRQPPSGGGVGELFF. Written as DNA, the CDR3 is TGTGCCAGCAGTCGGCAGCCCCCTAGCGGGGGTGGTGTCGGGGAGCTGTTTTTT.

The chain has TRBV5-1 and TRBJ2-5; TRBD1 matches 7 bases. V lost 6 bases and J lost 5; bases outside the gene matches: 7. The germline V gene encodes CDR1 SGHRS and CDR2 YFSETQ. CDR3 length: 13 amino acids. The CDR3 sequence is CASTFDRAETQYF. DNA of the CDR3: TGCGCCAGCACTTTCGACAGGGCGGAGACCCAGTACTTC.

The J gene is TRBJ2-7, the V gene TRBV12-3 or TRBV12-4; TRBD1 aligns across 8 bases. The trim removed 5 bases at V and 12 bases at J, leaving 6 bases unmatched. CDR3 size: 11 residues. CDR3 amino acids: CASSQTGDTYF. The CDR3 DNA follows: TGTGCCAGCAGTCAGACAGGGGATACGTACTTC.

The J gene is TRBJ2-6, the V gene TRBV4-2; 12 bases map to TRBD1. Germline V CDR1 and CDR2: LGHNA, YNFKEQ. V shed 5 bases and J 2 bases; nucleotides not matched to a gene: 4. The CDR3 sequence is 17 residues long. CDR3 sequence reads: CASSAGTGGAGANVLTF. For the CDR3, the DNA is TGTGCCAGCAGCGCTGGGACAGGGGGCGCTGGGGCCAACGTCCTGACTTTC.